Listed below are T cell receptor beta chains from one sample, sequenced in a study of T cells in localized non-small cell lung cancer. This table comes from immunoSEQ multiplex PCR, and its TCRdb copy is limited to in-frame clones, with some not included. The sample holds around 48,000 clones, approximately 80% seen once. This material consisted of peripheral blood, taken before any cancer treatment. These receptor sequences come from a man aged 35 to 69 with stage I squamous cell lung carcinoma. Both conserved end residues are part of each CDR3. The D gene is left open where the match is weak. The size entry is marked missing in some rows and otherwise reads once, few, many or a size class.

>NA|NA|TRBJ2-2|TRBV4-1
TGCGCCAGCAGCCAAGATTTAGGGGGGGCCGGCACCGGGGAGCTGTTTTTT
CASSQDLGGAGTGELFF
>NA|TRBD2|TRBJ2-7|TRBV5-5
TGTGCCAGCAGCGGAGCGACTAGCGGGGGGACCCATAACAACGAGCAGTACTTC
CASSGATSGGTHNNEQYF
>NA|TRBD1|TRBJ2-6|TRBV2
TGTGCCAGTTTCCCGGGACAGGGGATCTCTGGGGCCAACGTCCTGACTTTC
CASFPGQGISGANVLTF
>few|NA|TRBJ2-1|TRBV5-5
TGTGCCAGCAGCTTCGGGGTGACCTCCTACAATGAGCAGTTCTTC
CASSFGVTSYNEQFF
>NA|NA|TRBJ1-5|TRBV10-3
TGTGCCATCAGTGAGCCCTCAGGGCCCCAGCATTTT
CAISEPSGPQHF
>once|NA|TRBJ1-1|TRBV28
TGTGCCAGCAGTCAACCTACGGGACGGACTGAAGCTTTCTTT
CASSQPTGRTEAFF
>NA|NA|TRBJ1-1|TRBV19
TGTGCCAGTAAGGTAAACACAGGACACCACGGAGCTTTCTTT
CASKVNTGHHGAFF
>medium-sized|NA|TRBJ1-6|TRBV19
TGTGCCAGTAGGAGGGACGCCGCGGGTAATTCACCCCTCCACTTT
CASRRDAAGNSPLHF
>NA|TRBD1|TRBJ2-1|TRBV5-4
TGTGCCAGCAGTCGACAGGGGGTGGGTGAGCAGTTCTTC
CASSRQGVGEQFF
>NA|NA|TRBJ1-1|TRBV7-6
TGTGCCAGCAGCTTTAATGAGAACACTGAAGCTTTCTTT
CASSFNENTEAFF
>NA|TRBD1|TRBJ2-7|TRBV7-6
TGTGCCAGCAGACAGGGGCGTTCCTACGAGCAGTACTTC
CASRQGRSYEQYF
>few|TRBD2|TRBJ2-2|TRBV5-4
TGTGCCAGCAGCTTGGTTGCTAGCGGGGGAGACGGGGAGCTGTTTTTT
CASSLVASGGDGELFF
>NA|NA|TRBJ1-1|TRBV7-2
TGTGCCAGCAGCTTAGGGGGGCAGGGAGGGACGGCTTTCTTT
CASSLGGQGGTAFF
>NA|TRBD2|TRBJ2-5|TRBV12-5
TGTGCTAGTGGTTTGGCTACCCCGGGACTAGCGGGGGGAGAGACCCAGTACTTC
CASGLATPGLAGGETQYF
>NA|NA|TRBJ2-3|TRBV10-3
TGTGCCATCATGGCTAGCCTTACCCTCACAGATACGCAGTATTTT
CAIMASLTLTDTQYF
>NA|TRBD2|TRBJ2-1|TRBV6-5
TGTGCCAGCAGTTACCCCCGGGGGGGCGGTGATGAGCAGTTCTTC
CASSYPRGGGDEQFF
>NA|TRBD1|TRBJ2-2|TRBV15
TGTGCCACCAGCAGAGAGAGGACAGGCCCCACCGGGGAGCTGTTTTTT
CATSRERTGPTGELFF
>NA|NA|TRBJ2-3|TRBV2
TGTGCCAGCGTCTCGGACCAGGGGCCCGATACGCAGTATTTT
CASVSDQGPDTQYF
>NA|NA|TRBJ1-2|TRBV6-5
TGTGCCAGCGCGACGGCAGCTTCCTATGGCTACACCTTC
CASATAASYGYTF
>NA|NA|TRBJ2-1|TRBV28
TGTGCCAGCAGTTCAGGGAACAATGAGCAGTTCTTC
CASSSGNNEQFF
>NA|NA|TRBJ2-1|TRBV4-3
TGCGCCAGCAGCCAAGGTATGGGGGCTACGAAAAATGAGCAGTTCTTC
CASSQGMGATKNEQFF
>NA|NA|TRBJ1-1|TRBV15
TGTGCCACCAGCAGGAGGGGGAACACTGAAGCTTTCTTT
CATSRRGNTEAFF
>few|NA|TRBJ2-5|TRBV9
TGTGCCAGCAGCGTAGGGGGGTACCAAGAGACCCAGTACTTC
CASSVGGYQETQYF